The present entry profiles one T cell receptor (beta chain) with its context. This entry belongs to a study of T-cell reconstitution after alpha-beta-depleted transplantation in children. For TCRbeta, the library was prepared with unique molecular identifiers. TCRdb fed the PCR reads into MiXCR, producing one record per CDR3 protein. The sample lists roughly 180,000 distinct CDR3 sequences, just over 14% occurring once. The CDR3 consists of 16 residues. Between the trimmed V and J ends, which lost 1 base and 3 bases, there was a span of 13 bases. This TCR was recovered from a human donor who donated a stem cell graft to a child with acute lymphoblastic leukemia. The starting material was PBMCs from the stem cell graft donor, obtained from the stem cell graft. The chain has TRBV12-3 or TRBV12-4 and TRBJ2-4; tentative D call: TRBD1 (6 bases). CDR3: CASSLGGQWDKNIQYF. Written as DNA, the CDR3 is TGTGCCAGCAGTTTAGGGGGGCAGTGGGACAAAAACATTCAGTACTTC.